The 12 T cell receptor beta chains presented below share a single source sample, sequenced in a study of human T cells and chemical hapten exposure. Stated time point: patch test 2, 6 weeks after DPC sensitization. Stated treatment: therapeutic diphenylcyclopropenone sensitization with weekly scalp DPC. One entry per CDR3 protein, called by TCRdb with MiXCR from the RACE reads. The top ten clones hold 3% to 3.5% of a sample with some 100,000 distinct CDR3 sequences, about a tenth of them seen once. The material sequenced was whole blood, taken in connection with sensitization to the hapten diphenylcyclopropenone (DPC). Receptors originate from a woman aged 40-49 years with alopecia areata. Some clones in this sample may be carry-over from other donors' samples.

This clonotype was detected ten times or more. The CDR3 nucleotides are TGTGCCAGCAGCCAAGAGGACAGGGTTAATTCACCCCTCCACTTT. Amino acids: CASSQEDRVNSPLHF. The V gene is TRBV3-1, the J gene TRBJ1-6, with 8 bases identical to TRBD1. The CDR3 contains 15 residues. Germline-derived CDR1 and CDR2 are LGHDT and YNNKEL (reference sequence). Unmatched junction bases numbered 1, after V lost 0 bases and J lost 6 bases.

This clonotype occurred many times. This chain joins TRBV28 and TRBJ2-3; D may be TRBD1 (5 bases). Germline lookup yields CDR1 MDHEN and CDR2 SYDVKM. This CDR3 is built from 15 residues. V was shortened by 6 bases and J by 4 bases, with 17 bases between the two germline ends. The CDR3 coding sequence is TGTGCCAGCAGCCCCCGAGGCAGGGCTTCAGATACGCAGTATTTT. It codes for CASSPRGRASDTQYF. The full variable domain, rest sourced from reference TRBV28 and TRBJ2-3, is DVKVTQSSRYLVKRTGEKVFLECVQDMDHENMFWYRQDPGLGLRLIYFSYDVKMKEKGDIPEGYSVSREKKERFSLILESASTNQTSMYLCASSPRGRASDTQYFGPGTRLTVL.

V gene TRBV10-3 combines with J gene TRBJ2-5, with 8 bases that match TRBD1. J gave up 4 bases and V 6 bases, and 7 bases lay outside the gene matches. The CDR3 consists of 14 residues. In germline, CDR1 is ENHRY, CDR2 SYGVKD. The CDR3 loop is CAISDRQGSETQYF. DNA for the CDR3: TGTGCCATCAGCGATAGACAGGGGTCAGAGACCCAGTACTTC.

V usage is TRBV11-2 and J usage is TRBJ2-1, with a possible D match to TRBD2 (6 bases). V was cut by 5 bases and J by 7 bases, with 12 bases left in between. The germline V gene encodes CDR1 SGHAT and CDR2 FQNNGV. There are 13 residues in the CDR3. The CDR3 loop is CASSLGGLNEQFF. The CDR3 DNA reads as TGTGCCAGCAGCCTAGGAGGGTTGAATGAGCAGTTCTTC.

This clonotype has at least ten counts. The CDR3, as DNA: TGTGCCAGCAGTTTTGTCCCTCCCGGGACAACCGCGAACACCGGGGAGCTGTTTTTT. It yields the protein CASSFVPPGTTANTGELFF. This chain uses TRBV12-3 or TRBV12-4 with TRBJ2-2, with D maybe TRBD1 (6 bases). V lost 3 bases to trimming and J lost 0 bases, with 20 bases between them. The CDR3 has 19 amino acids.

The table lists this clonotype with many counts. The chain joins TRBV12-3 or TRBV12-4 to TRBJ1-1; a possible D gene is TRBD1 (5 bases). The CDR3 runs 12 residues. Trimming left V 4 bases short and J 4 bases short, with 7 bases between. The CDR3 coding sequence is TGTGCCAGCAGTTCCCAGGGCACTGAAGCTTTCTTT. As protein: CASSSQGTEAFF.

At least ten counts were recorded for this clonotype. The V call is TRBV11-2, the J call TRBJ2-3, with TRBD2 matching over 11 bases. The CDR3 consists of 13 residues. Looked up from germline, CDR1 is SGHAT and CDR2 is FQNNGV. V shed 5 bases, J shed 11 bases, and the junction held 6 bases outside the gene matches. CDR3: CASSPGTSGGQYF. CDR3 coding DNA: TGTGCCAGCAGCCCCGGGACTAGCGGTGGGCAGTATTTT.

This clonotype occurred a few times. V and J are TRBV20-1 and TRBJ2-7; TRBD1 matches 7 bases. Germline V gene sequence: CDR1 DFQATT, CDR2 SNEGSKA (reference sequence). V lost 0 bases and J lost 0; bases outside the gene matches: 8. The CDR3 runs to 16 residues. The CDR3 nucleotides are TGCAGTGCTAGAGATAACGGACAGGCCGGCTCCTACGAGCAGTACTTC. This codes for CSARDNGQAGSYEQYF.

The V and J genes are TRBV5-5 and TRBJ1-1; 9 nucleotides align to TRBD1. V lost 4 bases to trimming and J lost 7 bases; unmatched junction nucleotides: 8. CDR3 length: 14 amino acids. Germline V gives CDR1 SGHKS, CDR2 YYEKEE (reference sequence). As DNA, the CDR3 is TGTGCCAGCAGCCGGGGACAGGGCAGATATGAAGCTTTCTTT. It codes for CASSRGQGRYEAFF.

A remark on this clonotype: With a much larger clone just one base away, this may be a read error. J is TRBJ2-7 and V is TRBV20-1, with D unclear. Germline assignment: CDR1 DFQATT and CDR2 SNEGSKA (reference sequence). The CDR3 is 11 residues long. The CDR3 here is CSDRDTYEQYF. Written as DNA, the CDR3 is TGCAGTGATAGAGATACCTACGAGCAGTACTTC.

A few counts support this clonotype. The V and J genes are TRBV7-2 and TRBJ1-2; TRBD1 matches 8 bases. The CDR3 is 14 residues long. CDR1 is SGHTA, CDR2 FQGNSA, per germline. V lost 2 bases to trimming and J lost 5 bases; unmatched junction nucleotides: 4. The DNA for the CDR3 is TGTGCCAGCAGCTTACAGGGGGCGCAATATGGCTACACCTTC. It specifies CASSLQGAQYGYTF.

This clonotype was counted a few times. Germline and junction disagree at one end, which may indicate a read error. The CDR3 DNA follows: TGTGCCAGCAGCGCGTCCCCTAGCGGGTCCCAGACGCGGGATTTT. This translates into CASSASPSGSQTRDF. The rearrangement links TRBV7-2 to TRBJ2-3; 8 positions match TRBD2. CDR3 length equals 15 residues. Germline V gives CDR1 SGHTA, CDR2 FQGNSA.